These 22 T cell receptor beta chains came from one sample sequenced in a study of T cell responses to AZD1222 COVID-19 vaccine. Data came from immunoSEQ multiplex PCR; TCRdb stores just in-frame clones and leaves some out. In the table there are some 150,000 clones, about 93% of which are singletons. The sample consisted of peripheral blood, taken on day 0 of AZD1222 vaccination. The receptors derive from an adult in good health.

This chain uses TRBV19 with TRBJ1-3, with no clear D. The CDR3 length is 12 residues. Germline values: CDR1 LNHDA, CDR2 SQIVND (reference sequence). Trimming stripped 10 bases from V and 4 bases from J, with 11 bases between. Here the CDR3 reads CATSLLGNTIYF. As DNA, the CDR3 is TGTGCCACCTCACTATTGGGAAACACCATATATTTT.

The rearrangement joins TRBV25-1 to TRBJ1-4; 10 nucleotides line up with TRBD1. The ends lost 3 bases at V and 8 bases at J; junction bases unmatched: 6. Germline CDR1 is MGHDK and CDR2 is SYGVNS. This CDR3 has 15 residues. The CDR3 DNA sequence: TGTGCCAGCAGTGATCCGGGACAGGGGAGGGAAAAACTGTTTTTT. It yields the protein CASSDPGQGREKLFF.

The CDR3 bases are TGTGCCAGTAGTGAAGAACAGGGGCCCCCCGGGGAGCTGTTTTTT. This gives the protein CASSEEQGPPGELFF. The rearrangement joins TRBV19 to TRBJ2-2, with 7 bases lining up with TRBD1. This CDR3 contains 15 residues. Germline trimming cut 5 bases from V and 6 bases from J; bases unmatched to any gene: 9. The V gene's germline CDR1 is LNHDA and CDR2 SQIVND (reference sequence).

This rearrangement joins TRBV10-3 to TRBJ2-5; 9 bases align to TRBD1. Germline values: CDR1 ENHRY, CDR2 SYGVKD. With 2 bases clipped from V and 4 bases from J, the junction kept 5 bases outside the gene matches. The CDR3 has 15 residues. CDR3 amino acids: CAISELQGARETQYF. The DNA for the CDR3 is TGTGCCATCAGTGAGCTACAGGGGGCCCGAGAGACCCAGTACTTC.

The CDR3 coding sequence is TGTGCCAGCACTTTTGCAGGGAGGGTCGCTGGCTACACCTTC. Translated, it gives CASTFAGRVAGYTF. V usage is TRBV11-2 and J usage is TRBJ1-2; possible D gene TRBD1, 5 bases. The CDR3 contains 14 residues. CDR1 and CDR2 (germline): SGHAT, FQNNGV. Trimming took 7 bases from V and 7 from J, leaving 19 bases between them.

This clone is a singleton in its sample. CDR3 amino acids: CAWSRGGYEQYF. CDR3 DNA: TGTGCCTGGAGTCGGGGGGGCTACGAGCAGTACTTC. The chain couples TRBV30 to TRBJ2-7; 8 bases are shared with TRBD2. The CDR3 totals 12 residues. V was clipped by 2 bases and J by 3 bases; unmatched bases: 0. Germline loops: CDR1 GTSNPN, CDR2 SVGIG (reference sequence).

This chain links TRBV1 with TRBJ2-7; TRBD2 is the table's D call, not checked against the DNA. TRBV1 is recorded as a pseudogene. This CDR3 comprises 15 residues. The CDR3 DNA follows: TGCACCAGCAGCCAAGACCCTAGCGCAGCCTACGAGCAGTACTTC. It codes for CTSSQDPSAAYEQYF.

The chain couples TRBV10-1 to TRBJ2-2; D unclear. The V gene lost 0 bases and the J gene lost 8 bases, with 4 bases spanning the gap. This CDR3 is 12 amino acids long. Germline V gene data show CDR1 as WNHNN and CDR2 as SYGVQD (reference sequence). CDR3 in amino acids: CASSESAGELFF. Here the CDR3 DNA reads TGCGCCAGCAGTGAGTCGGCTGGGGAGCTGTTTTTT.

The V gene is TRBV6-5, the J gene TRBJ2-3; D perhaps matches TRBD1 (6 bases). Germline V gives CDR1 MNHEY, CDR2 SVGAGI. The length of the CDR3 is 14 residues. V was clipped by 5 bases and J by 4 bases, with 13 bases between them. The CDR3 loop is CASSTGFTSDTQYF. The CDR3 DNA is TGTGCCAGCAGTACAGGGTTTACGTCAGATACGCAGTATTTT.

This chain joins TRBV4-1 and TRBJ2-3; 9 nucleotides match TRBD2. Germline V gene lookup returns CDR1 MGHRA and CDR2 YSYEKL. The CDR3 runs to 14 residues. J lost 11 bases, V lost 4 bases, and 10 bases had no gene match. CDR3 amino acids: CASSLDEAGGGQYF. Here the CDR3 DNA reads TGCGCCAGCAGCCTAGATGAGGCGGGAGGGGGGCAGTATTTT.

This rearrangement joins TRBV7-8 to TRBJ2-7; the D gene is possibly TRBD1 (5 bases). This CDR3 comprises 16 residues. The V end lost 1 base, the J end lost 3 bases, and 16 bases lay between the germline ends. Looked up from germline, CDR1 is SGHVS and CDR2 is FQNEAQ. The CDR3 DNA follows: TGTGCCAGCAGCTTAGAAACCAGGGCGAAGATCTACGAGCAGTACTTC. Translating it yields CASSLETRAKIYEQYF.

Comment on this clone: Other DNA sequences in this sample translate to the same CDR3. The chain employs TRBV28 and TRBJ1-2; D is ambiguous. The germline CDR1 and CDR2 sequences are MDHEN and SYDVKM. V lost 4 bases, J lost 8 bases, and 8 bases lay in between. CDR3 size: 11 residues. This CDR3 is CASSSVRGYTF. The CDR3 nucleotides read TGTGCCAGCAGTTCGGTCAGAGGCTACACCTTC.

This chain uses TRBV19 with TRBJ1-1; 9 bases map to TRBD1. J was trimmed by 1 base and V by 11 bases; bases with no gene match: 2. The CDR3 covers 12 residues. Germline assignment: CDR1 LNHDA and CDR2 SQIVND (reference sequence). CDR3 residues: CAVDRGNTEAFF. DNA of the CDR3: TGTGCCGTGGACAGGGGGAACACTGAAGCTTTCTTT. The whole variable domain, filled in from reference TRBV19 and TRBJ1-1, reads DGGITQSPKYLFRKEGQNVTLSCEQNLNHDAMYWYRQDPGQGLRLIYYSQIVNDFQKGDIAEGYSVSREKKESFPLTVTSAQKNPTAFYLCAVDRGNTEAFFGQGTRLTVV.

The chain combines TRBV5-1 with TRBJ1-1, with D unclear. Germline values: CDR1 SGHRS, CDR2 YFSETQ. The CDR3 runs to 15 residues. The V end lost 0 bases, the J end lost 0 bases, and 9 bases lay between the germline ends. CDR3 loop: CASSLATGLNTEAFF. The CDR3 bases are TGCGCCAGCAGCTTGGCCACGGGGTTGAACACTGAAGCTTTCTTT.

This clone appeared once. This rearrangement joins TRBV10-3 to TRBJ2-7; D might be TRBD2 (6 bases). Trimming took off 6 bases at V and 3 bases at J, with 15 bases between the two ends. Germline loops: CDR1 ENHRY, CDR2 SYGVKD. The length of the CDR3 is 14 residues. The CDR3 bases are TGTGCCATCAGCGACCGGGGACTCCACTACGAGCAGTACTTC. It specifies CAISDRGLHYEQYF.

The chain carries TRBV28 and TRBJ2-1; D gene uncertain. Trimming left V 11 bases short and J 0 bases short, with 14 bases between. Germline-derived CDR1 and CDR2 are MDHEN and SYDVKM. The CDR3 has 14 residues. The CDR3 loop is CACNPPSSYNEQFF. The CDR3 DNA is TGTGCCTGTAACCCCCCGAGCTCCTACAATGAGCAGTTCTTC.

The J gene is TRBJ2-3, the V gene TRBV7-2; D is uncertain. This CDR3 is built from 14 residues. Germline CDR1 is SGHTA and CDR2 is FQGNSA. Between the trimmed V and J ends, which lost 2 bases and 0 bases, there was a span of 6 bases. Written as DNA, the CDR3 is TGTGCCAGCAGCTTATTGGGAAGCACAGATACGCAGTATTTT. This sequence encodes CASSLLGSTDTQYF. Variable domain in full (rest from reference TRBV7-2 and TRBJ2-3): GAGVSQSPSNKVTEKGKDVELRCDPISGHTALYWYRQSLGQGLEFLIYFQGNSAPDKSGLPSDRFSAERTGGSVSTLTIQRTQQEDSAVYLCASSLLGSTDTQYFGPGTRLTVL.

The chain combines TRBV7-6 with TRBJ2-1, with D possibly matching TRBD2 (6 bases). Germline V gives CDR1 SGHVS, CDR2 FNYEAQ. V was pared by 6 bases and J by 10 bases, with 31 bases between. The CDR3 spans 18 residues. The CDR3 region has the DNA TGTGCCAGCAGAACTAGGGGAGGTACCGGGACCCTGTTAGAGGAGCAGTTCTTC. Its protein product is CASRTRGGTGTLLEEQFF.

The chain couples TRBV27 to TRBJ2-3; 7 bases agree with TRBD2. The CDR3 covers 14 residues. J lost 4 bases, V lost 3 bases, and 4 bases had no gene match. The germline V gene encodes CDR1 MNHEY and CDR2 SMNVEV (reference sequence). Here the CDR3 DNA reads TGTGCCAGCAGTTTCCGGGGGAGGGCAGATACGCAGTATTTT. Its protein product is CASSFRGRADTQYF.

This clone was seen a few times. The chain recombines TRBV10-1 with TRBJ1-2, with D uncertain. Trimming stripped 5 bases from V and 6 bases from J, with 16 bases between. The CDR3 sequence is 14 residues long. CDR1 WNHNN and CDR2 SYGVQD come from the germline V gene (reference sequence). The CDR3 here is CASSPGHQVDGYTF. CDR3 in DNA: TGCGCCAGCAGTCCGGGCCACCAAGTGGATGGCTACACCTTC.

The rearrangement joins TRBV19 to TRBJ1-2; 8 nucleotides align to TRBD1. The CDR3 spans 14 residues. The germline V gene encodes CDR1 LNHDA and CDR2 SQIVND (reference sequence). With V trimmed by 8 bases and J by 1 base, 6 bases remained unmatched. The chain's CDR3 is CASDWTGSNYGYTF. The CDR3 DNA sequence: TGTGCCAGTGACTGGACAGGGAGTAACTATGGCTACACCTTC.

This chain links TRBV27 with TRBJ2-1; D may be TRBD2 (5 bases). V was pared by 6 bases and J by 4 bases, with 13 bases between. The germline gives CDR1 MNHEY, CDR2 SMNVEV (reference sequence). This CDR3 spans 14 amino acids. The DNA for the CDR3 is TGTGCCAGCAGGAGGGTGGGAGAATACAATGAGCAGTTCTTC. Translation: CASRRVGEYNEQFF.